The sequence of this T cell receptor (beta chain) was determined in a study of blood T cell repertoires in COVID-19 (dated by TCRdb to 2018 to 2020). Study-level background: Samples covering the acute and convalescent phases of COVID-19 were provided by collaborators in the United States, Italy and Spain. The prospective study material was composed of cDNA or gDNA derived from T cells, B-cell-depleted T cells, or PBMCs. Deeply sampled blood TCRbeta repertoires from subjects exposed to, actively infected with, or recovered from COVID-19 were included in the dataset. The repertoires were released in a freely available public database meant as a resource for research on the immune response to SARS-CoV-2. Samples were obtained from the ongoing ImmuneRACE study (first 160 participants) and from roughly 1,300 subjects provided by 6 global collaborators. The sample metadata nearly always contained a de-identified subject ID, COVID-19 status, age in years and sex. Where available, HLA class I and class II types were obtained from metadata supplied by the sample provider rather than from assay-based typing. Broad study findings and their caveats: How much clinical and demographic metadata was included differed by source and by participant, and the metadata was provided uncurated.

Participants in the prospective study were aged roughly 18 to 89 years, lived in about two dozen United States geographic areas, and enrolled through a virtual design. In the prospective study, cohorts were assigned on the basis of participant-reported clinical history obtained from a screening survey and a study questionnaire. For ImmuneRACE Cohort 3, a participant was defined as recovered based on two consecutive negative NP/OP PCR tests, clearance by a healthcare professional, or resolution of symptoms. In the prospective study, mobile phlebotomists collected whole blood, serum and a nasopharyngeal or oropharyngeal swab from each participant. Additional blood draws and questionnaires over an approximately 2-month period could optionally be provided by prospective study participants. Prospective study blood samples were shipped either frozen or at room temperature before DNA extraction. TCRbeta CDR3 regions were amplified from genomic DNA by means of the immunoSEQ Assay, a bias-controlled multiplex PCR. Under the source paper's analysis protocol: Nucleated cell counts per sample were estimated from amplification of reference gene primers within the assay. To quantify the absolute abundance of each unique TCRbeta CDR3 rearrangement, sequence reads were collapsed and filtered. For each sample, productive Simpson clonality was calculated as the square root of Simpson's diversity index across productive rearrangements. TCRdb provides this immuneACCESS table in a form limited to in-frame rearrangements. Some clones are lacking; in checked studies, under half of them reflect an unresolved V gene, and why the rest are absent is not known. D and trimming were read from the DNA, whereas the V and J calls and clone size are those reported in that table. The sample table lists around 300,000 clones, 80% to 90% of them with a count of one. The top ten clones comprise less than 5.5% of the sample.

Points on this clone: It has no known antigen specificity. Base qualities are not provided; no much larger clone lies one nucleotide away.

Sequencing input: PBMCs or T cells enriched from blood (not recorded which). The TCR comes from a man aged 25-40 years who had recovered from COVID-19.

The base sequence is TGTGCCAGCAGGGGGGACAGGGGGCGATATGGCTACACCTTC. Translated, this is CASRGDRGRYGYTF. The chain employs TRBV28 and TRBJ1-2; a stretch of 12 junction bases matches TRBD1. CDR1 and CDR2, per the germline V gene, are MDHEN and SYDVKM. From cysteine to phenylalanine, the CDR3 is 14 amino acids long. Of all the DNA, just the CDR3 is kept, 42 bases in frame from base 1. V loses 6 bases at its end and J loses 5 bases; junction bases beyond the gene matches: 4.